This T cell receptor beta chain was captured in a study of CD8 T cells in ankylosing spondylitis. V was clipped by 6 bases and J by 1 base, with 10 bases between them. The CDR3 sequence is 15 residues long. The V gene's germline CDR1 is MNHEY and CDR2 SMNVEV (reference sequence). TCRdb re-called the 5' RACE reads with MiXCR, one entry per CDR3 protein. The sample includes about 130,000 distinct CDR3 sequences, 6% to 8% seen only once; the top ten take over 10%. This clonotype was detected ten times or more. The antigen is not known. General observations from the study: Significantly higher representation of disease-linked clones was reported for matched ankylosing spondylitis synovial fluid. In ankylosing spondylitis blood, a motif of about eight highly homologous TCR beta variants appeared characteristic. CD8+ disease-linked clones were present at relatively low frequencies in blood.

The sequence was collected from a female donor with ankylosing spondylitis or in good health (not recorded which). The source material was blood, either unsorted or a sorted T cell fraction (not recorded which). J is TRBJ2-6 and V is TRBV27; D may be TRBD1 (6 bases). Here the CDR3 reads CASSYGQSGANVLTF. The DNA for the CDR3 is TGTGCCAGCAGCTATGGACAGTCTGGGGCCAACGTCCTGACTTTC.